The text below deals with one T cell receptor (beta chain). The record originates from a study of OX40 agonist ivuxolimab in advanced cancers. Some clones are missing from TCRdb's copy, which holds only in-frame ones; the method was immunoSEQ multiplex PCR. The table lists approximately 100,000 clones, 70% to 90% of them singletons. This specimen was CD4+ or CD8+ T cells sorted from blood, taken in a trial of the OX40 agonist ivuxolimab. This sequence originates from an adult with an advanced solid tumor such as melanoma, head and neck, liver or kidney cancer.

CDR3 coding DNA: TGTGCCAGCAGATCCCTGGGACAGGGGGCTTACGAGCAGTACTTC. It yields the protein CASRSLGQGAYEQYF. The chain combines TRBV27 with TRBJ2-7, with 12 positions matching TRBD1. Losses at the gene ends were 6 bases for V and 4 bases for J; bases not matched to a gene: 7. Germline V gene lookup returns CDR1 MNHEY and CDR2 SMNVEV (reference sequence). The CDR3 covers 15 residues.